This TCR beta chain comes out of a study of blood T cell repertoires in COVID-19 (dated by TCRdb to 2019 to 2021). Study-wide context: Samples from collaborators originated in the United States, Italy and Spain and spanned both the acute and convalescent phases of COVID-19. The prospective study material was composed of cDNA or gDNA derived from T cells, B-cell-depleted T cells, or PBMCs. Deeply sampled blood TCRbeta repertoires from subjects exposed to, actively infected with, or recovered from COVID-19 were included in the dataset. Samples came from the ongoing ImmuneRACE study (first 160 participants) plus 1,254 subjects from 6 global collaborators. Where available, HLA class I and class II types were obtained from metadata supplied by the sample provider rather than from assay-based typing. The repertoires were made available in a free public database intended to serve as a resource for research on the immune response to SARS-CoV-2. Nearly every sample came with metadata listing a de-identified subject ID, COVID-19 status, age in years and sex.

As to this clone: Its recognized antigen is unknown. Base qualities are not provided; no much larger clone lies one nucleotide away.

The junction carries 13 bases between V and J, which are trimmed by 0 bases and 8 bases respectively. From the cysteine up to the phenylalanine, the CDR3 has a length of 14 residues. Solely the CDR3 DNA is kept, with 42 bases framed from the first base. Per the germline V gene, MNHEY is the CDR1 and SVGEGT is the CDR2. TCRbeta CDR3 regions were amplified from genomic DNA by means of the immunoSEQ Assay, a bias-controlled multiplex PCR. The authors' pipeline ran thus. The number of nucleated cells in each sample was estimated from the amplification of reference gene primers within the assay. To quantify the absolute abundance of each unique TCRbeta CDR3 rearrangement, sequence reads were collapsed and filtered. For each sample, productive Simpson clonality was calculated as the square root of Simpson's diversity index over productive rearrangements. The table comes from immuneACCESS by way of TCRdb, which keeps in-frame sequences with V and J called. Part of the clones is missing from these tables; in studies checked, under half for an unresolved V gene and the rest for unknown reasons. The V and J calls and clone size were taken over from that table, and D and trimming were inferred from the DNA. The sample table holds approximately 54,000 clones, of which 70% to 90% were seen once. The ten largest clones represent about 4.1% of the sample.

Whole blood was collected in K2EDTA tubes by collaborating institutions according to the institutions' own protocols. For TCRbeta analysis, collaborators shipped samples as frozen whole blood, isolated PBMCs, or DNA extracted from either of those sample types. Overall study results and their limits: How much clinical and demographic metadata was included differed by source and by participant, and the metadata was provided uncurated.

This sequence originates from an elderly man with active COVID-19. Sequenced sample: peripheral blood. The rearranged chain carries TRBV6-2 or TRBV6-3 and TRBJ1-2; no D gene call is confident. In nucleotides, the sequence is TGTGCCAGCAGTTACTCCGGGCACGCGGGGGGCTACACCTTC. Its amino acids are CASSYSGHAGGYTF.